This is a list of T cell receptor beta chains from one sample in a study of OX40 agonist ivuxolimab in advanced cancers. Assay used: immunoSEQ multiplex PCR; TCRdb lists only in-frame clones, some missing. This table holds over 50,000 clones, about 89% found once. Sequences were derived from CD4+ or CD8+ T cells sorted from blood, sampled in a trial of the OX40 agonist ivuxolimab. These receptor sequences come from an adult with an advanced solid tumor such as melanoma, head and neck, liver or kidney cancer. Each CDR3 is given with its conserved first and last residue. D genes are given only for firm matches. The size of a clone is reported for some rows only, either as once, few or many, or as a class for expanded clones.

V	size	D	J	DNA	CDR3
TRBV5-1	.	.	TRBJ1-1	TGCGCCAGCAGCAGGATACGTCCTGGTGAAGCTTTCTTT	CASSRIRPGEAFF
TRBV5-1	.	TRBD2	TRBJ2-1	TGCGCCAGCAGCTTGGCCGGGACTAGCGGGTCGGGCGAGCAGTTCTTC	CASSLAGTSGSGEQFF
TRBV1	.	.	TRBJ1-1	TGCACCAGCAGCCAAGCCGGGACAGGGAAGCTAGAAGCCGTGCACACTGAAGCTTTCTTT	CTSSQAGTGKLEAVHTEAFF
TRBV4-1	.	TRBD2	TRBJ2-7	TGCGCCAGCAGCCAAGGCCCCGTACTCCTAGCGGGAGCGGACGAGCAGTACTTC	CASSQGPVLLAGADEQYF
TRBV6-1	once	TRBD2	TRBJ2-7	TGTGCCAGCAGGGGCGGGAGCTCCTACGAGCAGTACTTC	CASRGGSSYEQYF
TRBV19	.	.	TRBJ2-3	TGTGCCAGTAGTATAAGAGGACCTCCTAGCACAGATACGCAGTATTTT	CASSIRGPPSTDTQYF
TRBV5-6	.	.	TRBJ2-7	TGTGCCAGCAGCCGAACTCTAGGACAGGGAGGGTACTACGAGCAGTACTTC	CASSRTLGQGGYYEQYF
TRBV10-1	.	TRBD2	TRBJ2-2	TGCGCCAGCAGTAAGGCTGGACTAGCGGGAGCCGGGGAGCTGTTTTTT	CASSKAGLAGAGELFF
TRBV19	few	.	TRBJ1-1	TGTGCCAGTAGTATGGGGAGGAACACTGAAGCTTTCTTT	CASSMGRNTEAFF
TRBV19	few	.	TRBJ1-2	TGTGCCAGTAGTGACAGCTATAACTATGGCTACACCTTC	CASSDSYNYGYTF
TRBV5-1	.	.	TRBJ1-3	TGCGCCAGCAGCTCTGCGGACCGTTCTGGAAACACCATATATTTT	CASSSADRSGNTIYF
TRBV19	.	.	TRBJ1-1	TGTGCCAGTAGTTCCCGAGGGGGGGATGAAGCTTTCTTT	CASSSRGGDEAFF
TRBV20-1	.	.	TRBJ1-2	TGCAGTGCTGGTCATCTGGGGGGCTACACCTTC	CSAGHLGGYTF
TRBV21-1	.	.	TRBJ2-7	TGTGCCAGCAGCCAAGATCGGACGAGGGAATTCATTTACGAGCAGTACTTC	CASSQDRTREFIYEQYF
TRBV9	.	TRBD2	TRBJ2-1	TGTGCCAGCAGCTCACTAGCGGGAGGGAATAATGAGCAGTTCTTC	CASSSLAGGNNEQFF
TRBV5-1	.	.	TRBJ2-3	TGCGCCAGCAGCTTGGGCGCAGATACGCAGTATTTT	CASSLGADTQYF
TRBV2	.	TRBD1	TRBJ2-5	TGTGCCAGCAGCGGACAGGGGGCGCGGACCCAGTACTTC	CASSGQGARTQYF
TRBV6-5	.	TRBD1	TRBJ1-1	TGTGCCAGCAGCCCCAGGGGGCGGACTGAAGCTTTCTTT	CASSPRGRTEAFF
TRBV6-6	.	.	TRBJ2-1	TGTGCCAGCAGTCCCCGGCGGGCCTACAATGAGCAGTTCTTC	CASSPRRAYNEQFF
TRBV5-1	.	.	TRBJ2-1	TGCGCCAGCAGCGGGGGGCAGTACTACAATGAGCAGTTCTTC	CASSGGQYYNEQFF
TRBV29-1	.	TRBD2	TRBJ2-5	TGCAGCGTAACTAGCGGAGGAGGGCGTGAGACCCAGTACTTC	CSVTSGGGRETQYF
TRBV5-1	once	.	TRBJ2-1	TGCGCCAGCAGCTTGAGGGGGGATGAGCAGTTCTTC	CASSLRGDEQFF
TRBV11-3	.	TRBD2	TRBJ2-5	TGTGCCAGCAGCTTAGTGTCTAGCGGAGCCCACGTCCAGACCCAGTACTTC	CASSLVSSGAHVQTQYF
TRBV30	.	.	TRBJ1-1	TGTGCCTGTCAACCAACAGTGTCTGAAGCTTTCTTT	CACQPTVSEAFF
TRBV19	.	.	TRBJ1-5	TGTGCCAGTAGTCCGGACAGCTTTAATCAGCCCCAGCATTTT	CASSPDSFNQPQHF
TRBV19	.	TRBD2	TRBJ2-1	TGTGCCAGTAGTACAGTAGCGGGAGGGCCCTATGAGCAGTTCTTC	CASSTVAGGPYEQFF
TRBV7-9	.	TRBD1	TRBJ2-7	TGTGCCAGCAGCCGTGACAGGGGGTTCGACGAGCAGTACTTC	CASSRDRGFDEQYF
TRBV28	.	.	TRBJ2-2	TGTGCCAGCAGCCAGTGGGACACAGGCCCTACCGCCGGGGAGCTGTTTTTT	CASSQWDTGPTAGELFF
TRBV4-1	few	.	TRBJ1-5	TGCGCCAGCAGCCAAGTTGGCCGGGGTAGGCCCCAGCATTTT	CASSQVGRGRPQHF
TRBV5-4	.	TRBD2	TRBJ2-3	TGTGCCAGCAGCAACAGCGGGGGGTCCGATACGCAGTATTTT	CASSNSGGSDTQYF
TRBV25-1	.	TRBD2	TRBJ2-1	TGTGCCAGCAGTGAATTCGGGAGTGGTAGCGGGGGGGCGAATGAGCAGTTCTTC	CASSEFGSGSGGANEQFF
TRBV10-3	.	.	TRBJ1-4	TGTGCCATCAGCGCGTCGAATGAAAAACTGTTTTTT	CAISASNEKLFF
TRBV14	.	.	TRBJ1-4	TGTGCCAGCAGCCAAGTTCGAGGGTTAAGTGAAAAACTGTTTTTT	CASSQVRGLSEKLFF
TRBV9	once	.	TRBJ2-5	TGTGCCTGCAGGGGACCCTCCCAAGAGACCCAGTACTTC	CACRGPSQETQYF
TRBV5-3	.	TRBD1	TRBJ1-4	TGTGCCAGAAGCCACGGACAGGGGACTAATGAAAAACTGTTTTTT	CARSHGQGTNEKLFF
TRBV5-4	.	.	TRBJ2-2	TGTGCCAGCAGCTCCCCACGGTCCGGGGAGCTGTTTTTT	CASSSPRSGELFF
TRBV10-1	.	.	TRBJ2-3	TGCGCCAGCAGCCCCGCATTGACAGGCGGGACAGATACGCAGTATTTT	CASSPALTGGTDTQYF
TRBV6-1	.	TRBD1	TRBJ1-2	TGTGCCAGCAGTGGGTTTGCGGCAGGGGGCGATGGCTACACCTTC	CASSGFAAGGDGYTF
TRBV7-8	.	.	TRBJ1-4	TGTGCCAGCAGCTTAGCGTTGGGGTTAGGCGATGAAAAACTGTTTTTT	CASSLALGLGDEKLFF
TRBV6-1	few	TRBD2	TRBJ2-2	TGTGCCAGCACCCTAGCGGGACCCGGGGAGCTGTTTTTT	CASTLAGPGELFF
TRBV28	.	.	TRBJ2-7	TGTGCCAGCAGTTCCGACAGGGCGGGGGACTCCTACGAGCAGTACTTC	CASSSDRAGDSYEQYF
TRBV4-1	.	TRBD1	TRBJ2-7	TGCGCCAGCAGCCAAGAGCGGACAGGGCCCTACGAGCAGTACTTC	CASSQERTGPYEQYF
TRBV9	.	.	TRBJ1-1	TGTGCCAGCAGCGTAGCTCCGAACACTGAAGCTTTCTTT	CASSVAPNTEAFF
TRBV6-1	few	TRBD1	TRBJ1-6	TGTGCCAGCAGTGAAGGACAGGGTTCACCCCTCCACTTT	CASSEGQGSPLHF
TRBV15	.	TRBD1	TRBJ1-5	TGTGCCACCAGCGCTAGGGACAGTAGTAGCAATCAGCCCCAGCATTTT	CATSARDSSSNQPQHF
TRBV28	.	TRBD1	TRBJ2-5	TGTGCCAGCAGTTTAGGGACAGGGGGCAAAGAGACCCAGTACTTC	CASSLGTGGKETQYF
TRBV15	.	TRBD1	TRBJ2-7	TGTGCCACCAGCAGAGACGACGGGACAGCCTACGAGCAGTACTTC	CATSRDDGTAYEQYF
TRBV30	.	.	TRBJ2-7	TGTGCCTGGGGGGACATCTCCTACGAGCAGTACTTC	CAWGDISYEQYF